A single sample gave rise to the 31 T cell receptor beta chains below, sequenced in a study of shared clonotypes between healthy human individuals. Measured with immunoSEQ multiplex PCR; TCRdb has only the in-frame clones, and not every one. This table holds some 2,000,000 clones, 95% found once. The sequencing input was naive CD4+ T cells sorted from blood. Subset denoted: CD45RA+ positively selected. The receptors shown here come from a man younger than 30 in good health.

For this clone: Other nucleotide sequences in the sample specify the same CDR3. This sequence joins TRBV6-5 and TRBJ1-1; 8 positions match TRBD1. The V segment lost 7 bases and the J segment 0 bases; nucleotides outside the gene matches: 4. Germline V gives CDR1 MNHEY, CDR2 SVGAGI. This CDR3 is 14 amino acids long. The CDR3 sequence is CASTRQGMNTEAFF. DNA of the CDR3: TGTGCCAGCACCCGACAGGGGATGAACACTGAAGCTTTCTTT.

V gene TRBV2 combines with J gene TRBJ2-5; D unclear. The CDR3 contains 12 residues. V was trimmed by 6 bases and J by 4 bases, leaving 9 bases between them. Germline V gene data show CDR1 as SNHLY and CDR2 as FYNNEI. CDR3 region: CASSAFGETQYF. In DNA form, the CDR3 reads TGTGCCAGCAGCGCGTTCGGAGAGACCCAGTACTTC. Variable domain in full (rest from reference TRBV2 and TRBJ2-5): EPEVTQTPSHQVTQMGQEVILRCVPISNHLYFYWYRQILGQKVEFLVSFYNNEISEKSEIFDDQFSVERPDGSNFTLKIRSTKLEDSAMYFCASSAFGETQYFGPGTRLLVL.

The chain combines TRBV29-1 with TRBJ2-3; D gene ambiguous. Looked up from germline, CDR1 is SQVTM and CDR2 is ANQGSEA. Trimming stripped 8 bases from V and 3 bases from J, with 12 bases between. The CDR3 runs to 12 residues. CDR3 coding DNA: TGCAGCCCGCTCCTTGGGACAGATACGCAGTATTTT. It codes for CSPLLGTDTQYF.

The CDR3 spells CASRPGMNTEAFF. The CDR3 DNA reads TGTGCCAGCAGGCCAGGAATGAACACTGAAGCTTTCTTT. This sequence joins TRBV6-5 and TRBJ1-1, with no clear D. Germline values: CDR1 MNHEY, CDR2 SVGAGI. The CDR3 extends over 13 amino acids. Trimming left V 6 bases short and J 0 bases short, with 8 bases between.

The chain has TRBV5-1 and TRBJ2-2, with 7 bases lining up with TRBD1. Germline V lookup: CDR1 SGHRS, CDR2 YFSETQ. This CDR3 has 18 amino acids. The trim removed 1 base at V and 5 bases at J, leaving 14 bases unmatched. CDR3 in DNA: TGCGCCAGCAGCTTGAATCCCGACCAAGGGGGCCGGACCGGGGAGCTGTTTTTT. Its protein product is CASSLNPDQGGRTGELFF. Full variable domain (missing parts from reference TRBV5-1 and TRBJ2-2): KAGVTQTPRYLIKTRGQQVTLSCSPISGHRSVSWYQQTPGQGLQFLFEYFSETQRNKGNFPGRFSGRQFSNSRSEMNVSTLELGDSALYLCASSLNPDQGGRTGELFFGEGSRLTVL.

The count of this clone is one. The chain recombines TRBV11-2 with TRBJ2-5; 11 bases agree with TRBD2. V lost 6 bases to trimming and J lost 3 bases; unmatched junction nucleotides: 12. CDR1 is SGHAT, CDR2 FQNNGV, per germline. The CDR3 runs to 17 residues. The CDR3 here is CASRYGGLAARKETQYF. The CDR3 region has the DNA TGTGCCAGCAGATACGGGGGACTAGCGGCGAGGAAAGAGACCCAGTACTTC.

The gene calls are TRBV5-1 and TRBJ2-3; D is perhaps TRBD1 (5 bases). Trimming took off 0 bases at V and 3 bases at J, with 17 bases between the two ends. Germline V lookup: CDR1 SGHRS, CDR2 YFSETQ. This CDR3 is 17 amino acids long. The CDR3 DNA is TGCGCCAGCAGCTTGGTAGCTAGGGGTACTTGGACAGATACGCAGTATTTT. Its translation: CASSLVARGTWTDTQYF.

The chain couples TRBV7-3 to TRBJ2-5, with 9 bases matching TRBD2. The CDR3 runs to 14 residues. V dropped 7 bases and J dropped 3; count of bases not matched to a gene: 6. Looked up from germline, CDR1 is SGHTA and CDR2 is FQGTGA. The DNA for the CDR3 is TGTGCCAGCACCCCCCGCGGGGGGGAAGAGACCCAGTACTTC. Protein: CASTPRGGEETQYF.

The rearrangement uses TRBV27 and TRBJ1-1, with a tentative D call TRBD1 (5 bases). Germline assignment: CDR1 MNHEY and CDR2 SMNVEV (reference sequence). Trimming stripped 4 bases from V and 0 bases from J, with 12 bases between. This CDR3 has 15 amino acids. The DNA of the CDR3 is TGTGCCAGCAGTTATCAGGGTTCTCTGAACACTGAAGCTTTCTTT. Its protein is CASSYQGSLNTEAFF.

On this clone itself: The sample contains more than one DNA sequence encoding this CDR3. The V call is TRBV7-9, the J call TRBJ1-2, with a tentative D call TRBD1 (5 bases). V was cut by 1 base and J by 0 bases, with 6 bases left in between. Germline lookup yields CDR1 SEHNR and CDR2 FQNEAQ (reference sequence). This CDR3 is built from 14 residues. The CDR3, as DNA: TGTGCCAGCAGCTTAGAGACAGCTAACTATGGCTACACCTTC. Protein: CASSLETANYGYTF. The entire variable domain, with the rest obtained from reference TRBV7-9 and TRBJ1-2, is as follows: DTGVSQNPRHKITKRGQNVTFRCDPISEHNRLYWYRQTLGQGPEFLTYFQNEAQLEKSRLLSDRFSAERPKGSFSTLEIQRTEQGDSAMYLCASSLETANYGYTFGSGTRLTVV.

The J gene is TRBJ1-2, the V gene TRBV30; D remains unclear. V was trimmed by 4 bases and J by 4 bases, leaving 16 bases between them. From germline, CDR1 is GTSNPN and CDR2 SVGIG (reference sequence). The CDR3 is 14 residues long. The CDR3 protein is CAWNRGRTPYGYTF. The CDR3 DNA sequence: TGTGCCTGGAATCGGGGTCGCACCCCCTATGGCTACACCTTC.

The V gene is TRBV30, the J gene TRBJ2-7; 9 nucleotides agree with TRBD2. Germline V gives CDR1 GTSNPN, CDR2 SVGIG (reference sequence). The V gene end was trimmed by 2 bases and the J gene end by 0 bases; junction bases not matched to a gene: 5. CDR3 length: 15 amino acids. The CDR3 spells CAWSFSGGFSYEQYF. In DNA form, the CDR3 reads TGTGCCTGGAGTTTTAGCGGGGGTTTCTCCTACGAGCAGTACTTC.

The rearrangement joins TRBV28 to TRBJ1-2; TRBD1 agrees at 9 bases. Germline CDR1 is MDHEN and CDR2 is SYDVKM. The CDR3 spans 17 residues. V was clipped by 4 bases and J by 3 bases; unmatched bases: 12. This CDR3 reads CASSWGTGTVRDYGYTF. The CDR3 coding sequence is TGTGCCAGCAGTTGGGGGACAGGGACCGTCCGGGACTATGGCTACACCTTC.

J is TRBJ1-6 and V is TRBV10-1, with a tentative D call TRBD1 (6 bases). The germline gives CDR1 WNHNN, CDR2 SYGVQD (reference sequence). The CDR3 covers 14 residues. The ends were cut back, 4 bases at V and 6 bases at J, with 10 bases in the middle. For the CDR3, the DNA is TGCGCCAGCAGTGTCCGGACAGCTAATTCACCCCTCCACTTT. This encodes CASSVRTANSPLHF.

This sequence joins TRBV19 and TRBJ1-5; D gene ambiguous. Trimming stripped 2 bases from V and 3 bases from J, with 14 bases between. CDR3 length: 16 residues. Germline CDR1 LNHDA, CDR2 SQIVND (reference sequence). This CDR3 reads CASSILMGFNNQPQHF. CDR3 in DNA: TGTGCCAGTAGTATATTGATGGGGTTTAACAATCAGCCCCAGCATTTT.

This chain uses TRBV5-1 with TRBJ2-3, with 14 bases aligning to TRBD2. This CDR3 region has 16 residues. The V segment lost 4 bases and the J segment 2 bases; nucleotides outside the gene matches: 3. Germline-derived CDR1 and CDR2 are SGHRS and YFSETQ. The CDR3 protein is CASSQGLAGDTDTQYF. The CDR3 coding sequence is TGCGCCAGCAGCCAGGGACTAGCGGGGGACACAGATACGCAGTATTTT.

This clone appeared a single time. V gene TRBV5-6 combines with J gene TRBJ1-5, with a tentative D call TRBD1 (6 bases). Germline-derived CDR1 and CDR2 are SGHDT and YYEEEE. CDR3 length equals 13 residues. V lost 3 bases and J 4 bases, leaving 8 bases between the germline ends. The CDR3 DNA follows: TGTGCCAGCAGCTGGGGGCAGAATCAGCCCCAGCATTTT. It yields the protein CASSWGQNQPQHF.

V is TRBV25-1 and J is TRBJ1-4; D is ambiguous. The V gene's germline CDR1 is MGHDK and CDR2 SYGVNS. This CDR3 is built from 15 residues. V was trimmed by 8 bases and J by 4 bases, leaving 17 bases between them. The CDR3 is CASHRCLEINEKLFF. The CDR3 region has the DNA TGTGCCAGCCACCGGTGTTTGGAGATTAATGAAAAACTGTTTTTT.

The V gene is TRBV5-1, the J gene TRBJ2-5; 7 positions agree with TRBD1. The CDR3 has 14 amino acids. With 0 bases clipped from V and 3 bases from J, the junction kept 2 bases outside the gene matches. From germline, CDR1 is SGHRS and CDR2 YFSETQ. The chain's CDR3 is CASSLGGTEETQYF. The DNA for the CDR3 is TGCGCCAGCAGCTTGGGGGGGACAGAAGAGACCCAGTACTTC.

The chain recombines TRBV7-6 with TRBJ1-1; no reliable D call. CDR1 is SGHVS and CDR2 is FNYEAQ in the germline V gene. The CDR3 is 14 amino acids. The V gene lost 3 bases and the J gene lost 4 bases, with 12 bases spanning the gap. This chain's CDR3 is CASSFNGEGTEAFF. The CDR3 DNA is TGTGCCAGCAGCTTTAACGGGGAGGGCACTGAAGCTTTCTTT.

The V gene is TRBV7-2, the J gene TRBJ1-2; unclear D gene. Looked up from germline, CDR1 is SGHTA and CDR2 is FQGNSA. V lost 5 bases and J lost 3, with 7 bases in between. CDR3 size: 12 residues. The CDR3: CASSLLDYGYTF. The CDR3 DNA reads as TGTGCCAGCAGCCTACTGGACTATGGCTACACCTTC.

This clone was picked up a small number of times. In DNA, the CDR3 is TGTGCCAGCAGCTTACAGGGGGTTGGAAACACCATATATTTT. Its translation is CASSLQGVGNTIYF. The chain links TRBV7-9 to TRBJ1-3, with TRBD1 matching over 7 bases. The ends lost 2 bases at V and 3 bases at J; junction bases unmatched: 1. The CDR3 sequence is 14 residues long. CDR1 SEHNR and CDR2 FQNEAQ come from the germline V gene (reference sequence).

The chain recombines TRBV18 with TRBJ2-1, with D possibly called TRBD1 or TRBD2 (6 bases each). The CDR3 has 15 amino acids. Germline loops: CDR1 KGHSH, CDR2 LQKENI. With 6 bases removed from V and 9 bases from J, the gap between germline ends came to 21 bases. CDR3 DNA sequence: TGTGCCAGCTCTCGCAGGGAGGTGGGACAAGGTGAGCAGTTCTTC. It specifies CASSRREVGQGEQFF.

This chain uses TRBV10-1 with TRBJ2-7; the D gene is possibly TRBD1 (5 bases). This CDR3 is built from 13 residues. The germline V and J ends were trimmed by 6 bases and 5 bases, with 14 bases remaining between them. Germline CDR1 is WNHNN and CDR2 is SYGVQD (reference sequence). The chain's CDR3 is CASSPRTRDEQYF. Here the CDR3 DNA reads TGCGCCAGCAGCCCTAGGACCAGGGACGAGCAGTACTTC.

The chain joins TRBV11-2 to TRBJ2-1; 11 positions match TRBD2. Trimming cost V 4 bases and J 7 bases; bases outside gene matches: 6. CDR3 length: 15 residues. Per germline, CDR1 SGHAT and CDR2 FQNNGV. The CDR3 sequence is CASSSYTSGSNEQFF. CDR3 nucleotide sequence: TGTGCCAGCAGCTCATACACTAGCGGGAGTAATGAGCAGTTCTTC.

This chain connects TRBV28 to TRBJ1-5; a weak D match, TRBD1 (5 bases). The CDR3 runs 16 residues. Germline V gene sequence: CDR1 MDHEN, CDR2 SYDVKM. CDR3 residues: CATFKDGAGRNQPQHF. CDR3 nucleotide sequence: TGTGCTACATTTAAAGACGGGGCAGGGCGGAATCAGCCCCAGCATTTT.

The chain couples TRBV5-1 to TRBJ1-1; D remains unclear. Germline V lookup: CDR1 SGHRS, CDR2 YFSETQ. V gave up 0 bases and J gave up 1 base, with 7 bases separating them. There are 14 residues in the CDR3. The CDR3 DNA reads TGCGCCAGCAGCTTGGACCCTAAGAACACTGAAGCTTTCTTT. Translated: CASSLDPKNTEAFF.

V and J are TRBV5-4 and TRBJ2-3; D is unresolved. The germline CDR1 and CDR2 sequences are SGHNT and YYREEE (reference sequence). Trimming cost V 1 base and J 0 bases, with 12 bases left between them. The CDR3 runs to 16 residues. CDR3 sequence: CASSLWVHSSTDTQYF. CDR3 bases: TGTGCCAGCAGCTTGTGGGTACACTCTAGCACAGATACGCAGTATTTT. The entire variable domain, with the rest obtained from reference TRBV5-4 and TRBJ2-3, is as follows: ETGVTQSPTHLIKTRGQQVTLRCSSQSGHNTVSWYQQALGQGPQFIFQYYREEENGRGNFPPRFSGLQFPNYSSELNVNALELDDSALYLCASSLWVHSSTDTQYFGPGTRLTVL.

Note on this clone: Other DNA sequences in this specimen translate into the identical CDR3. This chain links TRBV14 with TRBJ2-5; no definite D call. V was shortened by 1 base and J by 5 bases, with 5 bases between the two germline ends. There are 12 residues in the CDR3. Germline CDR1 reads SGHDN; CDR2 reads FVKESK. CDR3: CASSQVVETQYF. As DNA, the CDR3 is TGTGCCAGCAGCCAAGTAGTGGAGACCCAGTACTTC.

This clone was counted between two and nine times. The chain uses TRBV5-6 and TRBJ2-1, with TRBD2 matching over 14 bases. This CDR3 contains 16 residues. V shed 0 bases, J shed 4 bases, and the junction held 0 bases outside the gene matches. Looked up from germline, CDR1 is SGHDT and CDR2 is YYEEEE. The CDR3 here is CASSLGLAGGYNEQFF. As DNA, the CDR3 is TGTGCCAGCAGCTTGGGACTAGCGGGAGGGTACAATGAGCAGTTCTTC.

The chain carries TRBV6-5 and TRBJ2-7, with D tentatively TRBD2 (5 bases). The CDR3 length is 15 residues. Trimming cost V 0 bases and J 2 bases, with 11 bases left between them. The V gene's germline CDR1 is MNHEY and CDR2 SVGAGI. CDR3 protein: CASSYSRGSPYEQYF. The CDR3 DNA sequence: TGTGCCAGCAGTTACTCAAGAGGGAGCCCCTACGAGCAGTACTTC.